One sample yielded the 32 T cell receptor beta chains listed below, sequenced in a study of blood T cell repertoires in COVID-19. Method: immunoSEQ multiplex PCR; TCRdb's copy keeps in-frame clones and lacks some. The sample includes 150,000 to 200,000 clones, approximately 89% of them seen just once. The sequenced material came from peripheral blood. The receptors were gathered from a man aged 40-49 years with active or convalescent COVID-19.

The chain is built from TRBV4-3 and TRBJ1-2; D gene ambiguous. Between the trimmed V and J ends, which lost 0 bases and 7 bases, there was a span of 9 bases. Looked up from germline, CDR1 is LGHNA and CDR2 is YSLEER. This CDR3 spans 13 amino acids. CDR3 DNA sequence: TGCGCCAGCAGCCAAGAGGGAGGGTCTGGCTACACCTTC. Translating it yields CASSQEGGSGYTF.

The CDR3 here is CASSHAWTSGKNNEQFF. The CDR3 DNA follows: TGTGCCAGCAGCCACGCCTGGACTAGCGGGAAAAACAATGAGCAGTTCTTC. V is TRBV4-2 and J is TRBJ2-1, with TRBD2 matching 12 bases. With V trimmed by 3 bases and J by 5 bases, 8 bases remained unmatched. The CDR3 spans 17 residues. CDR1 is LGHNA, CDR2 YNFKEQ, per germline.

The V gene is TRBV7-2, the J gene TRBJ2-5; 12 bases are shared with TRBD1. The CDR3 is 17 amino acids. Germline CDR1 and CDR2: SGHTA and FQGNSA. V shed 5 bases, J shed 5 bases, and the junction held 12 bases outside the gene matches. CDR3 coding DNA: TGTGCCAGCAGCCTCGTGGGACAGGGGGCGGTTCGGGAGACCCAGTACTTC. It translates to CASSLVGQGAVRETQYF.

The chain uses TRBV5-4 and TRBJ1-4; no firm D call. V lost 0 bases to trimming and J lost 12 bases, with 15 bases between them. CDR1 is SGHNT, CDR2 YYREEE, per germline (reference sequence). The CDR3 consists of 14 residues. DNA for the CDR3: TGTGCCAGCAGCTTGGAGTATTCAAGTCCGGAACTGTTTTTT. Protein sequence: CASSLEYSSPELFF.

V usage is TRBV4-1 and J usage is TRBJ1-6, with TRBD1 matching 7 bases. Germline CDR1 and CDR2: MGHRA and YSYEKL. CDR3 length: 20 amino acids. After removal of 3 bases from V and 8 bases from J, the junction contained 22 bases not matched to a gene. The DNA of the CDR3 is TGCGCCAGCAGCCACCCCGGGAGAGGACAGGTCCTGGAGCGTTATTCACCCCTCCACTTT. The encoded protein is CASSHPGRGQVLERYSPLHF.

This rearrangement joins TRBV7-2 to TRBJ2-2; a weak D match, TRBD2 (7 bases). The CDR3 contains 17 residues. Deletions cut 5 bases from V and 5 bases from J, with 21 bases between. The germline V gene encodes CDR1 SGHTA and CDR2 FQGNSA. CDR3 region: CASSKRGGAVGTGELFF. CDR3 bases: TGTGCCAGCAGCAAGAGAGGGGGGGCGGTCGGAACCGGGGAGCTGTTTTTT.

The chain combines TRBV5-5 with TRBJ2-5; no clear D. The CDR3 is 11 amino acids. CDR1 and CDR2 (germline): SGHKS, YYEKEE (reference sequence). Trimming cost V 4 bases and J 6 bases, with 7 bases left between them. The CDR3 DNA sequence: TGTGCCAGCAGCGGAGTGAAGACCCAGTACTTC. It yields the protein CASSGVKTQYF.

This chain connects TRBV19 to TRBJ1-6, with a possible D match to TRBD1 (5 bases). The CDR3 extends over 15 amino acids. Germline V CDR1 and CDR2: LNHDA, SQIVND (reference sequence). Trimming stripped 0 bases from V and 11 bases from J, with 14 bases between. The CDR3 DNA reads as TGTGCCAGTAGTATAGACAGGGTTGCATTGGCACCCCTCCACTTT. Amino acid sequence: CASSIDRVALAPLHF.

The sample holds many counts of this clone. The rearrangement uses TRBV28 and TRBJ1-2; TRBD1 might be the D (5 bases). CDR1 is MDHEN and CDR2 is SYDVKM in the germline V gene. There are 13 residues in the CDR3. The V gene lost 5 bases and the J gene lost 1 base, with 8 bases spanning the gap. The CDR3 protein is CASSKGLNYGYTF. The CDR3 bases are TGTGCCAGCAGTAAGGGACTTAACTATGGCTACACCTTC.

In this sample, this clone turned up many times. V is TRBV4-3 and J is TRBJ1-4; D perhaps matches TRBD1 (6 bases). Germline lookup yields CDR1 LGHNA and CDR2 YSLEER. V was cut by 4 bases and J by 11 bases, with 17 bases left in between. The CDR3 is 14 residues long. The CDR3 DNA reads as TGCGCCAGCAGCCCAGGCGAACTTCAGGGGAAACTGTTTTTT. This codes for CASSPGELQGKLFF.

The chain joins TRBV20-1 to TRBJ2-1; TRBD1 aligns across 7 bases. Losses at the gene ends were 3 bases for V and 8 bases for J; bases not matched to a gene: 4. Per the germline V gene, CDR1 is DFQATT and CDR2 is SNEGSKA (reference sequence). The CDR3 is made up of 12 amino acids. CDR3 residues: CSASYRGDEQFF. CDR3 sequence (DNA): TGCAGTGCTAGTTACAGGGGCGATGAGCAGTTCTTC.

This clone was recorded once. The rearrangement links TRBV30 to TRBJ1-2; the D is unclear. The CDR3 is made up of 13 amino acids. Looked up from germline, CDR1 is GTSNPN and CDR2 is SVGIG (reference sequence). Trimming left V 5 bases short and J 5 bases short, with 15 bases between. CDR3 sequence: CAWSWAGRYGYTF. The CDR3 DNA reads as TGTGCCTGGTCCTGGGCCGGTAGGTATGGCTACACCTTC.

The DNA for the CDR3 is TGTGCCATCAGTGAGTCGGGGTGGTCGGGGGGAAACAATGAGCAGTTCTTC. Encoded protein: CAISESGWSGGNNEQFF. The chain joins TRBV10-3 to TRBJ2-1, with TRBD2 identical over 7 bases. From germline, CDR1 is ENHRY and CDR2 SYGVKD. The junction had 10 bases not matched to a gene; V was cut back by 0 bases and J by 5 bases. This CDR3 has 17 residues.

This clone was counted a single time. This rearrangement joins TRBV4-2 to TRBJ1-5; D not resolved. V lost 1 base to trimming and J lost 2 bases, with 12 bases between them. The CDR3 has 16 residues. Germline V gives CDR1 LGHNA, CDR2 YNFKEQ. CDR3 DNA sequence: TGTGCCAGCAGCCAAGCGGGAGGGATTGGCAATCAGCCCCAGCATTTT. Translated, it gives CASSQAGGIGNQPQHF.

V and J are TRBV2 and TRBJ1-1, with D tentatively TRBD1 (6 bases). This CDR3 region has 16 residues. Germline V CDR1 and CDR2: SNHLY, FYNNEI. The V gene lost 0 bases and the J gene lost 0 bases, with 11 bases spanning the gap. The CDR3 here is CASSEADSLLNTEAFF. The CDR3 nucleotides are TGTGCCAGCAGTGAAGCGGACAGCCTCCTGAACACTGAAGCTTTCTTT.

This clone was found a few times. The V call is TRBV3-1 (or the pseudogene TRBV3-2), the J call TRBJ2-2; D is unclear. The ends were cut back, 1 base at V and 0 bases at J, with 12 bases in the middle. The CDR3 runs to 17 residues. Per germline, CDR1 LGHDT and CDR2 YNNKEL (reference sequence). The chain's CDR3 is CASSQVTLFANTGELFF. CDR3 bases: TGTGCCAGCAGCCAAGTAACCCTATTCGCGAACACCGGGGAGCTGTTTTTT.

This chain uses TRBV18 with TRBJ2-7; the match to TRBD1 covers 9 bases. Unmatched junction bases numbered 4, after V lost 4 bases and J lost 0 bases. The germline gives CDR1 KGHSH, CDR2 LQKENI. This CDR3 is built from 15 residues. The CDR3 spells CASSLQDRGSYEQYF. The CDR3 DNA follows: TGTGCCAGCTCACTTCAGGACAGGGGCTCCTACGAGCAGTACTTC.

The CDR3 loop reads CASTPDVGTQYF. The CDR3 bases are TGCGCCAGCACCCCCGATGTCGGGACCCAGTACTTC. The chain links TRBV5-1 to TRBJ2-5; D remains ambiguous. Trimming pared 6 bases from V and 7 bases from J, leaving 13 bases between. Per germline, CDR1 SGHRS and CDR2 YFSETQ. This CDR3 spans 12 amino acids.

The rearrangement uses TRBV4-2 and TRBJ2-7; TRBD2 matches 8 bases. CDR1 is LGHNA and CDR2 is YNFKEQ in the germline V gene. Unmatched junction bases numbered 15, after V lost 1 base and J lost 1 base. The CDR3 consists of 19 residues. The CDR3 DNA follows: TGTGCCAGCAGCCAAGTAGCCCAATTCGGGGGGGTAGTATCCTACGAGCAGTACTTC. Its protein is CASSQVAQFGGVVSYEQYF.

The chain carries TRBV2 and TRBJ2-3; a possible D gene is TRBD2 (5 bases). CDR1 is SNHLY and CDR2 is FYNNEI in the germline V gene. CDR3 length: 16 amino acids. Trimming removed 2 bases from V and 0 bases from J, with 12 bases in between. This CDR3 reads CASSESSGKSTDTQYF. In nucleotides, the CDR3 is TGTGCCAGCAGTGAATCGAGCGGTAAAAGCACAGATACGCAGTATTTT.

This clone was seen a handful of times. This rearrangement joins TRBV27 to TRBJ1-2; 8 nucleotides agree with TRBD1. V gave up 4 bases and J gave up 11 bases; unmatched junction bases: 9. The CDR3 consists of 13 residues. Germline-derived CDR1 and CDR2 are MNHEY and SMNVEV (reference sequence). The CDR3 DNA reads TGTGCCAGCAGTTCACCGGGACAGGTGGGATACACCTTC. Translating gives CASSSPGQVGYTF.

This chain joins TRBV4-3 and TRBJ2-7; 10 nucleotides match TRBD1. The length of the CDR3 is 14 residues. Losses at the gene ends were 4 bases for V and 6 bases for J; bases not matched to a gene: 6. Germline CDR1 is LGHNA and CDR2 is YSLEER. In DNA form, the CDR3 reads TGCGCCAGCAGCCGTGACAGGGGGCCTCTCGAGCAGTACTTC. Its translation: CASSRDRGPLEQYF.

The chain uses TRBV29-1 and TRBJ1-1, with D uncertain. CDR1 SQVTM and CDR2 ANQGSEA come from the germline V gene. V was clipped by 3 bases and J by 0 bases, with 8 bases between them. The CDR3 extends over 13 amino acids. CDR3 sequence (DNA): TGCAGCGTTGATGCGGGGATGAACACTGAAGCTTTCTTT. It encodes CSVDAGMNTEAFF.

This chain connects TRBV9 to TRBJ2-1; D is unclear. This CDR3 region has 15 residues. V shed 0 bases and J shed 0 bases, with 7 bases lying between them. From germline, CDR1 is SGDLS and CDR2 YYNGEE. DNA for the CDR3: TGTGCCAGCAGCGTAGGTACTGTCTCCTACAATGAGCAGTTCTTC. Protein sequence: CASSVGTVSYNEQFF. Together with reference TRBV9 and TRBJ2-1, the CDR3 gives the full variable domain: DSGVTQTPKHLITATGQRVTLRCSPRSGDLSVYWYQQSLDQGLQFLIQYYNGEERAKGNILERFSAQQFPDLHSELNLSSLELGDSALYFCASSVGTVSYNEQFFGPGTRLTVL.

CDR3 coding DNA: TGTGCCAGCAGCTTGCGGGGAGCCAAAAACATTCAGTACTTC. Translating gives CASSLRGAKNIQYF. V and J are TRBV5-6 and TRBJ2-4; maybe TRBD2 (5 bases). CDR1 SGHDT and CDR2 YYEEEE come from the germline V gene. The length of the CDR3 is 14 residues. V was cut by 1 base and J by 0 bases, with 5 bases left in between.

The rearrangement uses TRBV7-8 and TRBJ1-5; TRBD1 agrees at 9 bases. Losses at the gene ends were 5 bases for V and 2 bases for J; bases not matched to a gene: 4. Germline values: CDR1 SGHVS, CDR2 FQNEAQ. There are 15 residues in the CDR3. The CDR3 sequence: CASSPDRGGNQPQHF. CDR3 sequence (DNA): TGTGCCAGCAGCCCGGACAGGGGAGGCAATCAGCCCCAGCATTTT.

The CDR3 loop is CASSEGHVLYGYTF. The CDR3 region has the DNA TGTGCCAGCAGTGAAGGACACGTTCTCTATGGCTACACCTTC. The chain employs TRBV25-1 and TRBJ1-2; D might be TRBD1 (5 bases). The CDR3 runs 14 residues. The germline V gene has CDR1 MGHDK and CDR2 SYGVNS. V was trimmed by 2 bases and J by 4 bases, leaving 11 bases between them.

The chain joins TRBV2 to TRBJ2-2; D is ambiguous. The germline V gene encodes CDR1 SNHLY and CDR2 FYNNEI. The CDR3 length is 16 residues. Trimming removed 2 bases from V and 1 base from J, with 11 bases in between. In nucleotides, the CDR3 is TGTGCCAGCAGTGAACGTGGCAGGCTGAACACCGGGGAGCTGTTTTTT. Amino acids: CASSERGRLNTGELFF.

The V gene is TRBV10-3, the J gene TRBJ2-1; TRBD2 matches at 10 bases. CDR1 is ENHRY, CDR2 SYGVKD, per germline. Losses at the gene ends were 2 bases for V and 8 bases for J; bases not matched to a gene: 6. CDR3 length equals 15 residues. CDR3 amino acids: CAISEMTSGWDEQFF. The CDR3 bases are TGTGCCATCAGTGAGATGACTAGCGGGTGGGATGAGCAGTTCTTC.

The CDR3 DNA follows: TGTGCCAGTAGTATGGCGGGGTACCGGGAGACCCAGTACTTC. Amino acid sequence: CASSMAGYRETQYF. The chain links TRBV19 to TRBJ2-5, with a tentative D call TRBD2 (6 bases). V lost 3 bases, J lost 5 bases, and 13 bases lay in between. The germline CDR1 and CDR2 sequences are LNHDA and SQIVND (reference sequence). The CDR3 spans 14 residues.

This clone was observed a single time. V usage is TRBV2 and J usage is TRBJ1-1; D is possibly TRBD1 (6 bases). The CDR3 has 16 residues. Trimming shortened V by 9 bases and J by 0 bases, and 20 bases separated the two germline ends. CDR1 is SNHLY, CDR2 FYNNEI, per germline. In DNA form, the CDR3 reads TGTGCCAGTGAGATGGGGGGGCCATTAATGAACACTGAAGCTTTCTTT. Its protein is CASEMGGPLMNTEAFF.

The chain has TRBV30 and TRBJ1-4; D might be TRBD1 (5 bases). Germline loops: CDR1 GTSNPN, CDR2 SVGIG (reference sequence). V was cut by 3 bases and J by 8 bases, with 13 bases left in between. The CDR3 covers 13 residues. CDR3 sequence reads: CAWRYRGQEKLFF. The CDR3 DNA is TGTGCCTGGAGATATAGGGGCCAGGAAAAACTGTTTTTT.